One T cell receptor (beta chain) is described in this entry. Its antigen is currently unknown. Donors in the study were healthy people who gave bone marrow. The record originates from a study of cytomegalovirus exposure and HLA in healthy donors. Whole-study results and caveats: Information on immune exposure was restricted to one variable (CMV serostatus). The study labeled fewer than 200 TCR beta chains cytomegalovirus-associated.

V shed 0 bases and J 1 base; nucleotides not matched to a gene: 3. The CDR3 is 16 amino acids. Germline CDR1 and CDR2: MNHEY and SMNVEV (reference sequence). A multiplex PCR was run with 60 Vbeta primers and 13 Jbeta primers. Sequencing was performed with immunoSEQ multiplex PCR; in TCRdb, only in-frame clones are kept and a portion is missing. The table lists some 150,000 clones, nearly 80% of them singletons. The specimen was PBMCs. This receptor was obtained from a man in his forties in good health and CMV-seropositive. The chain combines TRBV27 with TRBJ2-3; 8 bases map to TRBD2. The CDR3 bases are TGTGCCAGCAGTTTATCGAGGGGACTAGGCACAGATACGCAGTATTTT. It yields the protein CASSLSRGLGTDTQYF.